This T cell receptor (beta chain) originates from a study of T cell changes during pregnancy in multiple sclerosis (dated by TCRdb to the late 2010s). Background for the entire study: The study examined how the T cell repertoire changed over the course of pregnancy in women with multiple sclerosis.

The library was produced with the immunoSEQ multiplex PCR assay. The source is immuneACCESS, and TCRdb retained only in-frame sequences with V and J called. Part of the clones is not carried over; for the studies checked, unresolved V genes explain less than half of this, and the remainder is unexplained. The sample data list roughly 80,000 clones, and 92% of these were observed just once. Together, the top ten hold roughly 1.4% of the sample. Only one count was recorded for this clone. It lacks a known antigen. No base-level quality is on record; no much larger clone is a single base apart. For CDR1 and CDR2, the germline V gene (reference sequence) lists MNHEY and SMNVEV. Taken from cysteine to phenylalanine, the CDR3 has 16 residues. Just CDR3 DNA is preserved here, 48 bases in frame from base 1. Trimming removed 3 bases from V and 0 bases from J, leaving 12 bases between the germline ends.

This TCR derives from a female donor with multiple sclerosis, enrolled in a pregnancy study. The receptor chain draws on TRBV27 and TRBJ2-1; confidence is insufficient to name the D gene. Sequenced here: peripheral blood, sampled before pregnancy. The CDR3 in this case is CASSFKPKSSYNEQFF. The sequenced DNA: TGTGCCAGCAGTTTCAAGCCGAAAAGCTCCTACAATGAGCAGTTCTTC.